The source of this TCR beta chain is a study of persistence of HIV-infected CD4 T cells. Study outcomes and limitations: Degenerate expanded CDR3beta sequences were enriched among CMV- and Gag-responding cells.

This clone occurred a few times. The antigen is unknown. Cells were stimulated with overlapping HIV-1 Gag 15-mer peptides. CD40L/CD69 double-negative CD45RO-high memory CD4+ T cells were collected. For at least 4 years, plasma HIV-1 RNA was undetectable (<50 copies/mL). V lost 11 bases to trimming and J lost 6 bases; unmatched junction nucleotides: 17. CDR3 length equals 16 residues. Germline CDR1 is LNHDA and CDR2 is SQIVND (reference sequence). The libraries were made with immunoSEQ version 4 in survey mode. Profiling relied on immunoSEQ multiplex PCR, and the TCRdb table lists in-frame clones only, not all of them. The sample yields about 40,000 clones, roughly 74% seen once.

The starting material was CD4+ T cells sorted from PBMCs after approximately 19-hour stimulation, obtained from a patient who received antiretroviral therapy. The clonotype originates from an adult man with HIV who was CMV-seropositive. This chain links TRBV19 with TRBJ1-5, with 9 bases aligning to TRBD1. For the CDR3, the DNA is TGTGCCTCCCAAACCTGGGGACAGGGTAATAGTCAGCCCCAGCATTTT. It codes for CASQTWGQGNSQPQHF.